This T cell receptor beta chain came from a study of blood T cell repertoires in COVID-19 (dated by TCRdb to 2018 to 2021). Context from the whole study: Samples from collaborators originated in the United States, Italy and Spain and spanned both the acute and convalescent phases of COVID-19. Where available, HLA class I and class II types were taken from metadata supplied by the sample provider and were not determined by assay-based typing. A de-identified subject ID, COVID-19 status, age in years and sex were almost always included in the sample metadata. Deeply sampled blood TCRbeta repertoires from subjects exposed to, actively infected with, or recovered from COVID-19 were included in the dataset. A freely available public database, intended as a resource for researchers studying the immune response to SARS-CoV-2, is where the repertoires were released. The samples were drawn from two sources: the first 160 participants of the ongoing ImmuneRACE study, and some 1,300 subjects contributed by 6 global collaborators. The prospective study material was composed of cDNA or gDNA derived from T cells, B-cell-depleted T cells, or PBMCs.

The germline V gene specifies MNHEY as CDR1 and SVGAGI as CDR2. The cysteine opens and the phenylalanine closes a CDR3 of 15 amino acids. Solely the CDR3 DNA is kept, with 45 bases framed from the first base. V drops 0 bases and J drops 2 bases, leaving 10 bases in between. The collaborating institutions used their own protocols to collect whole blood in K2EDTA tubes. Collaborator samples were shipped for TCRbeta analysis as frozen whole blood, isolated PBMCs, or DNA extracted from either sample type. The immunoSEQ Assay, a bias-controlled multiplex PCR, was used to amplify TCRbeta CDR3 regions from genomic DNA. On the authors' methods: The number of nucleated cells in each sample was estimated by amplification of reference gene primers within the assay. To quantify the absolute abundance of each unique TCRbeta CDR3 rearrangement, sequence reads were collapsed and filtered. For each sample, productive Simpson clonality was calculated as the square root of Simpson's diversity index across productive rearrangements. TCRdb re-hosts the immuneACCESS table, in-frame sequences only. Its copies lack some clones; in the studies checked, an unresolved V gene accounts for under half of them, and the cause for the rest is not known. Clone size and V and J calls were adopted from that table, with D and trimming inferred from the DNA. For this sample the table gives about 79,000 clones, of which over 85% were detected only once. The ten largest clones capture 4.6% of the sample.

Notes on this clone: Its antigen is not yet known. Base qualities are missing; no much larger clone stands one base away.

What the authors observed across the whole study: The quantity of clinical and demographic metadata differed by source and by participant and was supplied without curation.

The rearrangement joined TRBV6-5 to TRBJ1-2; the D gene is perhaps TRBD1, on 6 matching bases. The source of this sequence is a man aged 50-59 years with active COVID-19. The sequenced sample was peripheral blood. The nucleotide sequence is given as TGTGCCAGCAGTTACTCGGGGGCTCTGAACTATGGCTACACCTTC. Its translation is CASSYSGALNYGYTF.